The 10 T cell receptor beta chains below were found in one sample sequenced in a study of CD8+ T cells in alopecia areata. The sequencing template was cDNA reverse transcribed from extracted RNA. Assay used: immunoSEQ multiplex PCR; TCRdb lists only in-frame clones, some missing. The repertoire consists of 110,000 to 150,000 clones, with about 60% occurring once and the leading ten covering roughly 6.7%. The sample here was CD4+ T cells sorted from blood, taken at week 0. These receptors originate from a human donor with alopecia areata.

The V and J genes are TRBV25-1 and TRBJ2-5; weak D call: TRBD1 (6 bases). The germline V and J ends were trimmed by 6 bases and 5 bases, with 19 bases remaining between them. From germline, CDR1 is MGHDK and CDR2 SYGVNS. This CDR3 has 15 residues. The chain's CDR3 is CASSTGTRMWETQYF. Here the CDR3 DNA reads TGTGCCAGCAGCACCGGGACACGGATGTGGGAGACCCAGTACTTC. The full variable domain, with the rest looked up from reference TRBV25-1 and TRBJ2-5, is EADIYQTPRYLVIGTGKKITLECSQTMGHDKMYWYQQDPGMELHLIHYSYGVNSTEKGDLSSESTVSRIRTEHFPLTLESARPSHTSQYLCASSTGTRMWETQYFGPGTRLLVL.

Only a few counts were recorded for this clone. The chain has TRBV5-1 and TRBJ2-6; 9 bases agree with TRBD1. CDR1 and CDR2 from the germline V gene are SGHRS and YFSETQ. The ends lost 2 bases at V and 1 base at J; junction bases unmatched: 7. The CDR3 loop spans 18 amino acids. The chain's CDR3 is CASSFGTGRRSGANVLTF. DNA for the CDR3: TGCGCCAGCAGCTTTGGGACAGGGAGAAGGTCTGGGGCCAACGTCCTGACTTTC.

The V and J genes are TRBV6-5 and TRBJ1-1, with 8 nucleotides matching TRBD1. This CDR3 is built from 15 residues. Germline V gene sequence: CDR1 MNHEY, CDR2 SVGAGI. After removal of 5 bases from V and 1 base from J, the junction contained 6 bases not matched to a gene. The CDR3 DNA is TGTGCCAGCAGTCCCGGGGGGACAGGGAACACTGAAGCTTTCTTT. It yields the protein CASSPGGTGNTEAFF.

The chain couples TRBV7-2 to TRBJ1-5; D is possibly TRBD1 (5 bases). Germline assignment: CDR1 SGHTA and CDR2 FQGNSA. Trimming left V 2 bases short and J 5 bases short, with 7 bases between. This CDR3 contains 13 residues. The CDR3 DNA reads TGTGCCAGCAGCTTAAGGGGTGATCAGCCCCAGCATTTT. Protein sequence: CASSLRGDQPQHF.

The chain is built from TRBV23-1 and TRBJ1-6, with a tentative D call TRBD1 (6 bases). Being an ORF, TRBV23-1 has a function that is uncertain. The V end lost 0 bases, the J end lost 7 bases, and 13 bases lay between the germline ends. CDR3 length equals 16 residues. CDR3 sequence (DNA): TGCGCCAGCAGTCAATCGTACGGCAGGGGAAATTCACCCCTCCACTTT. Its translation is CASSQSYGRGNSPLHF.

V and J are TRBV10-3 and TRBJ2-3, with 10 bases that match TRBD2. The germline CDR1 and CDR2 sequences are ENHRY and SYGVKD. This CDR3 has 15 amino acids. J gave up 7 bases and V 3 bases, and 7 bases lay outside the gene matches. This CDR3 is CAISEVAGGPHTQYF. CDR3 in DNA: TGTGCCATCAGTGAAGTAGCGGGGGGCCCTCATACGCAGTATTTT.

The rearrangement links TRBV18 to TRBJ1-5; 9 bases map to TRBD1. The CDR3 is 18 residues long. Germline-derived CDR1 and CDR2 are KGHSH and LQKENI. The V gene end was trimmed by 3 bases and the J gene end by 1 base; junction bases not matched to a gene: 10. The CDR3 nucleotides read TGTGCCAGCTCACCTTATCCGGGACAGGGTCACAGCAATCAGCCCCAGCATTTT. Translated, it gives CASSPYPGQGHSNQPQHF.

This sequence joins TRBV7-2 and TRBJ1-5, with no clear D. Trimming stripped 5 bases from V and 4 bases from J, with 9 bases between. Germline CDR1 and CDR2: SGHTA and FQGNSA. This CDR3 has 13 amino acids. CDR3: CASSPTGNQPQHF. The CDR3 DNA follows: TGTGCCAGCAGCCCCACCGGGAATCAGCCCCAGCATTTT.

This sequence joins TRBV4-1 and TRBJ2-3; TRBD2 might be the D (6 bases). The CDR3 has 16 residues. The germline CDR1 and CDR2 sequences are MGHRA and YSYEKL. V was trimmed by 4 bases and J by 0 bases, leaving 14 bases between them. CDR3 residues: CASSRGSGTSTDTQYF. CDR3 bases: TGCGCCAGCAGCCGTGGATCCGGGACTAGCACAGATACGCAGTATTTT.

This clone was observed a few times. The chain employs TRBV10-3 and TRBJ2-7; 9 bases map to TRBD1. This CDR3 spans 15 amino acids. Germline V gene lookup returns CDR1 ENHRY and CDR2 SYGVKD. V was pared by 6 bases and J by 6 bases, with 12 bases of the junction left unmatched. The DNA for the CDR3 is TGTGCCATCAGCCAATCCGGGACAGGGTCACCCGAGCAGTACTTC. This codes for CAISQSGTGSPEQYF.